What follows is one T cell receptor (beta chain) and its context. Amplification of the TCR beta CDR3 regions used RNA transcripts (as template). In the first round, RT-PCR was carried out with HTBI primers, and a multiplex PCR formed the second round. Each CDR3 protein gets one entry after TCRdb re-called the multiplex PCR reads with MiXCR. The table has about 600,000 distinct CDR3 sequences, about 35% seen once; the top ten hold over 3.5%. The germline CDR1 and CDR2 sequences are SGHVS and FQNEAQ. The CDR3 sequence is 15 residues long. Trimming at V came to 4 bases and at J to 6 bases, leaving 5 bases not matched to a gene. The entry originates in a study of Graves' ophthalmopathy and Graves' hyperthyroidism. Aged 18 to 65, the patients with hyperthyroidism had under 2 months' duration and were newly diagnosed. The study excluded patients with other autoimmune diseases, uncontrolled infections, pregnancy or lactation.

The source material was peripheral blood or thyroid tissue (not recorded which). V is TRBV7-8 and J is TRBJ2-2; TRBD2 aligns across 10 bases. The clonotype originates from an adult man with Graves' hyperthyroidism. The CDR3 is CASSWQRGGPGELFF. CDR3 in DNA: TGTGCCAGCAGCTGGCAGCGGGGGGGCCCCGGGGAGCTGTTTTTT.